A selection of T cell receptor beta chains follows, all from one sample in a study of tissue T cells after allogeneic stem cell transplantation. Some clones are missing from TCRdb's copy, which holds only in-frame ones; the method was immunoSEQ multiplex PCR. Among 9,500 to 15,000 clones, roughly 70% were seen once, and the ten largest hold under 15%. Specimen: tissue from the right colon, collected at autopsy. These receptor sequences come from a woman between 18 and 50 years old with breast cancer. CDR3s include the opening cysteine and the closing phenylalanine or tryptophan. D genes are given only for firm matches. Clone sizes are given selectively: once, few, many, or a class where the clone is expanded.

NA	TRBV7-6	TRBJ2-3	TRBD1	TGTGCCAGCAGCCGGGACAGGGGCACAGATACGCAGTATTTT	CASSRDRGTDTQYF
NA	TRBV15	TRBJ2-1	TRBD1	TGTGCCACCAGCAGAGAGCTCGGGACAGGCAAAAACAATGAGCAGTTCTTC	CATSRELGTGKNNEQFF
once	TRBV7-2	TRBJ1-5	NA	TGTGCCAGCAGACGGGACGCTGAGAGGAATCAGCCCCAGCATTTT	CASRRDAERNQPQHF
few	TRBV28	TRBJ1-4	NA	TGTGCCAGCAGTTTAGGGGGCGCGGAAAAACTGTTTTTT	CASSLGGAEKLFF
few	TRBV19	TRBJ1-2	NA	TGTGCCAGTAGGTCCGACCTCCCTGTTGGCTACACCTTC	CASRSDLPVGYTF
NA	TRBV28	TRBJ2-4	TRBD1	TGTGCCAGCAGTTTAGAGCCTAGAAAGACGGGACAGCTAAACATTCAGTACTTC	CASSLEPRKTGQLNIQYF
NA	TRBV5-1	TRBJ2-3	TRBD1	TGCGCCAGCAGCTCAGGGACAGTCTTAGATACGCAGTATTTT	CASSSGTVLDTQYF
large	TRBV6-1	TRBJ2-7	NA	TGTGCCAGCAGTGAAGTGGCAGGAGCCTCCTACGAGCAGTACTTC	CASSEVAGASYEQYF
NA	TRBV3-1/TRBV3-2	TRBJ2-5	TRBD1	TGTGCCAGCAGTCGGGACAGGGGGCAGGAGACCCAGTACTTC	CASSRDRGQETQYF
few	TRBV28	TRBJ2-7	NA	TGTGCCAGCAGTACCAGTGGATCCGAGCAGTACTTC	CASSTSGSEQYF
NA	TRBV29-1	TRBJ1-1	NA	TGCAGCGTTGTCTCTGAAGCTTTCTTT	CSVVSEAFF
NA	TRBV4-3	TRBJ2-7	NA	TGCGCCAGCAGCCAGGCCCGATCCTACGAGCAGTACTTC	CASSQARSYEQYF
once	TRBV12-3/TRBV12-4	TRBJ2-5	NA	TGTGCCAGCAGTTTACGGGGGTGGGAGACCCAGTACTTC	CASSLRGWETQYF
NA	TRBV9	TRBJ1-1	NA	TGTGCCAGCAGTTTAACAGGGAGGACTGAAGCTTTCTTT	CASSLTGRTEAFF
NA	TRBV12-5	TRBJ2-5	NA	TGTGCTAGTGGTTTGTCCGGGGAGACCCAGTACTTC	CASGLSGETQYF
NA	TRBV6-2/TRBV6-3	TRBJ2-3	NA	TGTGCCAGCAGTTACCAGGGGGGGTCTTTCACAGATACGCAGTATTTT	CASSYQGGSFTDTQYF
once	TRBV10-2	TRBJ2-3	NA	TGCGCCAGCAGTGCGGCGGGAGATACGCAGTATTTT	CASSAAGDTQYF
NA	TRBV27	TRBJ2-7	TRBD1	TGTGCCAGCAGTCCGGACAGGGCTCAGGAGCAGTACTTC	CASSPDRAQEQYF
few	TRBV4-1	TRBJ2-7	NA	TGCGCCAGCAGCCAAGGGGCAGGGGAGTCCTACGAGCAGTACTTC	CASSQGAGESYEQYF
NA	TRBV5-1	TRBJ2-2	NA	TGCGCCAGCAGCGCGGGCTCGAACACCGGGGAGCTGTTTTTT	CASSAGSNTGELFF
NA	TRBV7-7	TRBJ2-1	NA	TGTGCTAGCAGCTTAGACAAGTTCGATGAGCAGTTCTTC	CASSLDKFDEQFF
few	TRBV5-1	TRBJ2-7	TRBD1	TGCGCCAGCAGCCCTCGACAGGGGGCTGGCGAGCAGTACTTC	CASSPRQGAGEQYF
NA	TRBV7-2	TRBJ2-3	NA	TGTGCCAGCAGCTATAGGAGGGGGGGAGATACGCAGTATTTT	CASSYRRGGDTQYF
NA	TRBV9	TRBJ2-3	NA	TGTGCCAGCAGCGTACTTCTCGGGGATGAAGATACGCAGTATTTT	CASSVLLGDEDTQYF
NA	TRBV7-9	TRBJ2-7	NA	TGTGCCAGCAGTCGTAACTACGAGCAGTACTTC	CASSRNYEQYF
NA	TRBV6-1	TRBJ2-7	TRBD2	TGTGCCAGCAGTGGTAGCGGGAGGACCCCTTACTACGAGCAGTACTTC	CASSGSGRTPYYEQYF
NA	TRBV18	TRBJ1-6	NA	TGTGCCAGCTCCGGGGACGGTTACTATAATTCACCCCTCCACTTT	CASSGDGYYNSPLHF
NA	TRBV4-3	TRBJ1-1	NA	TGCGCCAGCAGCCAAGAACAGACACTACACACTGAAGCTTTCTTT	CASSQEQTLHTEAFF
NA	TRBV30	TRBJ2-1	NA	TGTGCCTGGAAGAAGGGACTTACCTACAATGAGCAGTTCTTC	CAWKKGLTYNEQFF
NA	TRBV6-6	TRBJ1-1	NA	TGTGCCAGCAGTCCGAGTAATAAGGGGTACACTGAAGCTTTCTTT	CASSPSNKGYTEAFF
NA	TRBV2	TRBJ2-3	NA	TGTGCCAGCAGTGAAGCGCGAGATACGCAGTATTTT	CASSEARDTQYF
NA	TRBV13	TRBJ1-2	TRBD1	TGTGCCAGCAGCCCCGGACAGGGCGGAAGAGGGGGCTACACCTTC	CASSPGQGGRGGYTF
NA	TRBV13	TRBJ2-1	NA	TGTGCCAGCAGCTTAGGCCTTAATGAGCAGTTCTTC	CASSLGLNEQFF
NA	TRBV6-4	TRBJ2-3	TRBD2	TGTGCCAGCAGTGAAGCGGGAGTGACCGATACGCAGTATTTT	CASSEAGVTDTQYF
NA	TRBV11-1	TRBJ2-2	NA	TGTGCCAGCAGCTTGGAGCGGCTGAACACCGGGGAGCTGTTTTTT	CASSLERLNTGELFF
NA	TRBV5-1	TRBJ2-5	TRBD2	TGCGCCAGCAGCTGGCGTGGGATAGCGGGGGAGGAGACCCAGTACTTC	CASSWRGIAGEETQYF
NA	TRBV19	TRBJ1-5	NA	TGTGCCAGTACTGTGTCACAGGAGGCCGTGGATCAGCCCCAGCATTTT	CASTVSQEAVDQPQHF
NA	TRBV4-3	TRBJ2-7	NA	TGCGCCAGCAGCCAGGAGTGGATGGGATCCTACGAGCAGTACTTC	CASSQEWMGSYEQYF
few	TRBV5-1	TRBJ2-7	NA	TGCGCCAGCAGCCCTTCCGGGAATACCTACGAGCAGTACTTC	CASSPSGNTYEQYF
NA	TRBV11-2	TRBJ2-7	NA	TGTGCCAGCAGCTTAGAACCGTTGAGCTCCTACGAGCAGTACTTC	CASSLEPLSSYEQYF
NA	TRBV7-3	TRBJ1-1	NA	TGTGCCAGCAGCTTAGGACCAGGGAACACTGAAGCTTTCTTT	CASSLGPGNTEAFF
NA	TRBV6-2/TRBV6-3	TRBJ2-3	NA	TGTGCCAGCAGTAAACGGAGCGGCAGTATGGGCACAGATACGCAGTATTTT	CASSKRSGSMGTDTQYF
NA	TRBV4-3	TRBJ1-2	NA	TGCGCCAGCAGCCAAGGTGGGGGGGGCTATGGCTACACCTTC	CASSQGGGGYGYTF
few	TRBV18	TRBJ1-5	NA	TGTGCCAGCTCGTCCGGGACCTTAGACGATCAACCCCAGCATTTT	CASSSGTLDDQPQHF
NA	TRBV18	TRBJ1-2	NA	TGTGCCAGTCGCCGAGGGGCCCGTAACTATGGCTACACCTTC	CASRRGARNYGYTF
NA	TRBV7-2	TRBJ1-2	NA	TGTGCCAGCAGTTCTGGCGCCGGCTACACCTTC	CASSSGAGYTF
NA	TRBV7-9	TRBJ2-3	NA	TGTGCCAGCAGCTTAGGGAACCGCGCAGATACGCAGTATTTT	CASSLGNRADTQYF
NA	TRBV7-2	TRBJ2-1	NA	TGTGCCAGCAGCAGCGTCTCGGGGGATGAGCAGTTCTTC	CASSSVSGDEQFF
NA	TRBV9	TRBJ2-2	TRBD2	TGTGCCAGCAGCCTAGCGGGAGTCACCGGGGAGCTGTTTTTT	CASSLAGVTGELFF
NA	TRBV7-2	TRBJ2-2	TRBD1	TGTGCCAGCAGCCGGACAGGGGCCCTTACCGGGGAGCTGTTTTTT	CASSRTGALTGELFF
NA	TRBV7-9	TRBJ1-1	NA	TGTGCCAGCAGCGCCTCGAGGTCGAACACTGAAGCTTTCTTT	CASSASRSNTEAFF
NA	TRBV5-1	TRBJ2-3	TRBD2	TGCGCCAGCAGCTTGATGGGTAGCGGGAGTTATGCAGATACGCAGTATTTT	CASSLMGSGSYADTQYF
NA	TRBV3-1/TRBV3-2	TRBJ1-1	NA	TGTGCCAGCAGCCCCGGGACGGGCACTGAAGCTTTCTTT	CASSPGTGTEAFF